This TCR beta chain originates from a study of beta chain features in type 1 diabetes (dated by TCRdb to 2016 to 2019). With respect to the entire study: No differences in mean age, gender distribution, total cell number or subset yield were found between patients and healthy donors. Across all samples, some 99 million sorted cells were examined, and cell number per subset correlated strongly with RNA yield. The study compared the TCRB repertoires of sorted circulating CD4+ T cell subsets in recently diagnosed type 1 diabetes patients with those in matched healthy donors. Whereas all 30 or so donors provided naive and central memory subsets, regulatory and stem cell-like memory subsets were isolated from just 8 patients and about eight healthy donors. Study-wide findings and limitations: Because cDNA was sequenced instead of genomic DNA, activated cells with high expression could be over-represented, although the groups did not differ in activation or CD3 levels. HLA sub-analyses involved small numbers of individuals, so any influence of HLA type on TCRB rearrangement remained unresolved. Patients with type 1 diabetes made fewer insertions and deleted more nucleotides at VDJ recombination sites, implying thymic rearrangement abnormalities. A moderate but significant shortening of TCRB CDR3 length was observed in type 1 diabetes patients in all four CD4+ subsets. PCR might favor shorter templates, but patient and control samples were amplified and corrected together, so any skew would affect both groups equally. The naive, central memory and regulatory TCRB repertoires appeared to resemble one another more closely among patients than among healthy donors.

Inclusive of the bounding cysteine and phenylalanine, the CDR3 is 14 residues long. Only CDR3 DNA is held: 42 bases, read in frame from base 1. The V and J ends are trimmed by 4 bases and 0 bases, leaving 7 bases between them. Per the germline V gene, SGHRS is the CDR1 and YFSETQ is the CDR2. A single peripheral blood draw of roughly 0.11 L on average was collected from each donor into heparinised tubes. A BD FACSAria II was used to sort naive, central memory, regulatory and stem cell-like memory CD4+ T cells with a panel that included CD45RO, CCR7, CD25, CD127, CD95 and CD27. Purity was above 98% for every sorted population. PBMCs were isolated right away by Lymphoprep density gradient centrifugation and were stained directly, without culture. So that batch effects would be minimized, each experiment stained and sorted samples in pairs, pairing one healthy donor with one patient. For this clone: Its antigen is still unknown. Within one base of it there is no much larger clone, and no base qualities were kept.

The High Capacity cDNA Reverse Transcription Kit was used to reverse transcribe all of the isolated RNA, meaning that expressed TCRB transcripts were what got sequenced. Deep immunoSEQ sequencing was applied to naive, central memory and regulatory T cell samples, giving an average of roughly 3.5 million total reads per sample. Sorted cells were lysed in RLT buffer, and RNA was extracted using DNase-treated RNeasy Micro or Mini kits according to cell number. To prevent cross-contamination, every cell subset was processed on its own, while patient and healthy donor samples were processed together. The immunoSEQ multiplex PCR was used to amplify TCRB sequences from cDNA, generating 87-bp fragments that spanned the CDR3 region. The amplicons were sequenced using the Illumina HiSeq platform. As for the original processing: PCR bias was computationally corrected using synthetic template baselines, reads within Hamming distance 2 were collapsed, and singletons that could not be merged were discarded. Reads were aligned against IMGT so that V, D and J genes, CDR3 length and insertions or deletions at six rearrangement sites could be assigned. Clonotype counts were normalized to sorted cell number within each subset before computing true diversity and Gini coefficients with the tcR R package. The overlap coefficient, calculated on TCRB nucleotide sequences, was used to quantify repertoire sharing. Out-of-frame TCRB sequences from naive cells were analyzed to stand in for the pre-selection repertoire. The table comes from immuneACCESS by way of TCRdb, which keeps in-frame sequences with V and J called. Part of the clones is missing from these tables; in studies checked, under half for an unresolved V gene and the rest for unknown reasons. That table furnishes V, J and clone size, whereas the DNA furnished D and trimming. The table for this sample lists about 660,000 clones; roughly 13% of them were counted only once. Around 0.04% of the sample goes to the ten largest clones.

The sequenced sample was naive CD4+ T cells from blood. In light of the paper, this sample's cell subset or site label describes: true naive CD4+ T cells. The clonotype originates from a man between 18 and 29 years old with type 1 diabetes. The chain is made from TRBV5-1 and TRBJ1-4, with the D gene not clear enough to name. The nucleotides read TGCGCCAGCAGCCCGGCTGCAACTAATGAAAAACTGTTTTTT. This is translated as CASSPAATNEKLFF.